These 4 T cell receptor beta chains came from one sample sequenced in a study of T cell repertoires in cytomegalovirus infection (dated by TCRdb to between 2017 and 2020). Sequenced on an Illumina HiSeq 1500. The raw public data were reprocessed by TCRdb itself: fastp quality trimming at Q25, MiXCR clonotype calling, in-frame beta chains only. When rows share a CDR3 protein, they turn into one entry using the most common DNA and genes. The sample table shows about 250,000 distinct CDR3 sequences, and around 6.2% are seen once. Less than 7.5% of the sample comes from the top ten. The material sequenced was PBMCs. Receptors were obtained from a human donor in good health (CMV status not recorded). Some clones in this sample may be carry-over from other donors' samples.

This clonotype occurred many times. This chain joins TRBV6-1 and TRBJ1-1; D may be TRBD1 (5 bases). The CDR3 is made up of 15 amino acids. Germline assignment: CDR1 MNHNS and CDR2 SASEGT. Trimming removed 5 bases at V and 8 bases at J, with 21 bases between. The DNA of the CDR3 is TGTGCCAGCAGTTCGTCCTACGGGGCCAAGGGGGAAGCTTTCTTT. Encoded protein: CASSSSYGAKGEAFF.

This clonotype came up many times. The chain employs TRBV5-1 and TRBJ2-1, with D perhaps TRBD2 (5 bases). V was trimmed by 2 bases and J by 8 bases, leaving 8 bases between them. The germline V gene encodes CDR1 SGHRS and CDR2 YFSETQ. The CDR3 covers 12 residues. CDR3 sequence reads: CASSFREHEQFF. CDR3 DNA sequence: TGCGCCAGCAGCTTCCGGGAACATGAGCAGTTCTTC.

This clonotype occurred many times. The rearrangement uses TRBV20-1 and TRBJ1-1, with no clear D. The CDR3 spans 13 residues. With 1 base removed from V and 4 bases from J, the gap between germline ends came to 10 bases. CDR1 DFQATT and CDR2 SNEGSKA come from the germline V gene (reference sequence). CDR3 in amino acids: CSARGSAGTEAFF. CDR3 nucleotides: TGCAGTGCTAGAGGATCCGCGGGCACTGAAGCTTTCTTT.

This clonotype has just a few counts. The chain couples TRBV29-1 to TRBJ2-1, with TRBD2 matching 8 bases. The germline CDR1 and CDR2 sequences are SQVTM and ANQGSEA. Germline trimming cut 0 bases from V and 6 bases from J; bases unmatched to any gene: 16. CDR3 size: 18 residues. This CDR3 reads CSVEDRAGAVLYSNEQFF. DNA for the CDR3: TGCAGCGTTGAAGATCGAGCGGGGGCCGTTCTTTACTCCAATGAGCAGTTCTTC.